This TCR beta chain was recorded in a study of shared clonotypes between healthy human individuals (dated by TCRdb to 2019 to 2021). Regarding the study in general: A few men and a couple of women, aged 18 to 49 years, made up the cohort. To increase sequencing depth and limit assay-specific biases, TCR repertoire library preparation and sequencing were carried out by different laboratories using diverse techniques. Leukapheresis yielded between about 0.85 and 10 billion PBMCs per donor. For each donor, CD4 naive and CD4 memory were each given three plates, CD8 naive was given two plates, and CD8 memory was given one plate. The study deeply sequenced blood TCR repertoires of about 5 healthy adults to estimate repertoire size and the extent of clonotype sharing between individuals. Overall study outcomes, separate from this receptor: Larger estimated clonotype richness was generally found for naive subsets than for memory subsets. Based on pairwise subsampling, the degree of clonotype sharing among donors was expected to be affected by sequencing depth. Sampling was restricted to blood, and TCR repertoires in tissue are likely to differ from TCR repertoires in blood. Even with the large sequencing depth, rarefaction of the sorted-subset datasets indicated that sequencing was incomplete. Compared with non-shared clonotypes, clonotypes shared by all four sorted-subset donors had higher generation probabilities. Because the study included a small number of donors, the genetic and exposure-history diversity represented was limited. Across a few donors, about 4.5% of naive CD4, around 3.3% of naive CD8, approximately 2.5% of memory CD4, and roughly 0.4% of memory CD8 clonotypes were shared.

Using the deep immunoSEQ assay, multiplex PCR amplified TCR CDR3 regions from genomic DNA. Extracted genomic DNA from each cell subset was distributed evenly across all wells of several immunoSEQ 96-well plates, and each plate was treated as a replicate. For sorted subsets, 200 to 250 ng of genomic DNA, equivalent to some 33,000 T cell genomes, went into each replicate PCR. Purified libraries were measured with a Qubit 3.0 fluorometer, size-checked on a Bioanalyzer 2100, and measured again with the KAPA Library Quantification kit. Every immunoSEQ 96-well plate was sequenced on a dedicated single-read 150-cycle Illumina NextSeq 550 flow cell. As for how the authors treated the data: Because the immunoSEQ output held only junctional sequences and lacked quality scores, the filtering could not match the filtering applied to full-length reads. To assign V/J genes and CDR3, sequences were annotated using PyIR, a Python wrapper for IgBLAST v1.9, with IMGT germline references. Any read was removed if the V/J assignment was weak (E-value above 1e-6), the CDR3 was missing, or the read contained stop codons, out-of-frame junctions, or ambiguous translated residues. V3J clonotypes were defined as sequences sharing the same inferred V gene, J gene, and CDR3 amino acid sequence. Percentage overlap between repertoires was computed as shared unique clonotypes divided by the size of the smaller repertoire. RTK rarefaction, the Chao1 estimator, and Recon v2.1 estimates of unobserved clonotypes were used to assess repertoire richness. Generation probabilities were computed with OLGA for all TCRbeta clonotypes obtained by the gDNA method from a few donors. Not all clones reach the TCRdb copy of this immuneACCESS table, which keeps in-frame sequences only. Checked studies attribute under half of the gap to unresolved V genes and leave the rest unexplained. The V and J calls and clone size were taken over from that table, and D and trimming were inferred from the DNA. The sample data list about 320,000 clones, and 87% of these were observed just once. The top ten constitute about 17% of the sample.

Healthy HIV-negative adults with no recently reported acute infections or vaccinations were included as donors. Every donor was a Caucasian adult residing in Nashville, Tennessee, USA. CD8 memory samples combined magnetically selected CD45RO+ cells with CCR7-negative CD45RA+ effector memory (TemRA) cells. Blood was obtained by leukapheresis, after which PBMCs were separated by Ficoll-Histopaque density gradient centrifugation and cryopreserved in liquid nitrogen vapor phase. Purity and quantity of every magnetically sorted T cell population were checked by analytical flow cytometry. From each sorted fraction, genomic DNA was isolated and quantified by UV absorbance on a Nanodrop 2000c. Details on this clone: Its antigen remains unidentified. Per-base quality was not reported, and no clone a single base away is much larger than it.

The V and J ends are trimmed by 4 bases and 1 base, leaving 16 bases between them. There are 16 amino acids in the CDR3, from cysteine to phenylalanine inclusive. CDR3 DNA is the only sequence kept; it has 48 bases, read in frame from the first base. CDR1 MDHEN and CDR2 SYDVKM were looked up in the germline V gene. This clonotype was sampled from a man aged 18-30 years in good health. The chain was built from TRBV28 and TRBJ1-2; the D gene is unclear. Sequencing was performed on memory CD8+ T cells sorted from blood. The cell subset or site label here, explained by the study, means: CD45RO+ cells pooled with CCR7-negative TemRA cells. CDR3 reads: CASSSADLTLNYGYTF. The DNA sequence is as follows: TGTGCCAGCAGTTCAGCCGATCTGACGCTTAACTATGGCTACACCTTC.